These 22 T cell receptor beta chains share one sample of origin, sequenced in a study of blood T cell repertoires in COVID-19. TCRdb keeps only in-frame clones here, not all; method: immunoSEQ multiplex PCR. This table has 120,000 or so clones, about 88% appearing once. Sequencing was done on a sample of peripheral blood. Every receptor here comes from a man aged 60 to 69 with COVID-19, enrolled during active disease.

The rearrangement links TRBV7-3 to TRBJ2-7; the D gene is possibly TRBD2 (7 bases). Germline CDR1 is SGHTA and CDR2 is FQGTGA. The CDR3 runs to 14 residues. Trimming took off 5 bases at V and 3 bases at J, with 14 bases between the two ends. The CDR3 region has the DNA TGTGCCAGCAGCCCGAAGGGGGGGCGCTACGAGCAGTACTTC. Translated, it gives CASSPKGGRYEQYF.

The chain employs TRBV3-1 (or the pseudogene TRBV3-2) and TRBJ1-3; 10 nucleotides align to TRBD1. V dropped 7 bases and J dropped 5; count of bases not matched to a gene: 5. The germline gives CDR1 LGHDT, CDR2 YNNKEL (reference sequence). The CDR3 sequence is 14 residues long. CDR3 coding DNA: TGTGCCAGCAAGGACAGGGGGATTAGAAACACCATATATTTT. Translated, it gives CASKDRGIRNTIYF.

The chain joins TRBV29-1 to TRBJ1-2, with a weak D call TRBD1 (5 bases). Germline lookup yields CDR1 SQVTM and CDR2 ANQGSEA. V gave up 2 bases and J gave up 7 bases, with 14 bases separating them. The CDR3 runs 13 residues. CDR3 loop: CSVESETVSGYTF. The CDR3 bases are TGCAGCGTTGAATCGGAGACAGTATCTGGCTACACCTTC.

This clone was seen more than once but under ten times. V and J are TRBV24-1 and TRBJ2-1, with 7 bases aligning to TRBD1. The CDR3 spans 16 residues. The J segment lost 7 bases and the V segment lost 2 bases, leaving 10 bases of the junction unmatched. Germline V gene sequence: CDR1 KGHDR, CDR2 SFDVKD. The CDR3 region has the DNA TGTGCCACCAGTGATTCCGGCCGTCCGACAGGGAATGAGCAGTTCTTC. Amino acids: CATSDSGRPTGNEQFF.

This chain joins TRBV7-6 and TRBJ1-4; possibly TRBD1 for D (6 bases). The germline V gene encodes CDR1 SGHVS and CDR2 FNYEAQ. The CDR3 length is 16 residues. V was pared by 4 bases and J by 8 bases, with 20 bases between. CDR3 residues: CASSSPMNRDGEKLFF. The CDR3 DNA is TGTGCCAGCAGCTCACCGATGAACAGGGACGGGGAAAAACTGTTTTTT.

The rearrangement uses TRBV13 and TRBJ2-1; no definite D call. V lost 4 bases and J lost 15, with 16 bases in between. There are 12 residues in the CDR3. The germline gives CDR1 PRHDT, CDR2 FYEKMQ (reference sequence). CDR3 protein: CASSYSKVYPFF. The CDR3 nucleotides are TGTGCCAGCAGCTACTCGAAAGTATATCCGTTCTTC.

The CDR3 DNA sequence: TGCGCCAGCAGTCCTCTAGCGGGCGTTGGCACCGGGGAGCTGTTTTTT. Protein sequence: CASSPLAGVGTGELFF. The chain combines TRBV4-1 with TRBJ2-2; 8 bases line up with TRBD2. This CDR3 contains 16 residues. Unmatched junction bases numbered 10, after V lost 6 bases and J lost 4 bases. In germline, CDR1 is MGHRA, CDR2 YSYEKL.

The chain links TRBV6-5 to TRBJ1-4; 7 nucleotides line up with TRBD1. V trimming: 8 bases; J trimming: 7 bases; junction bases outside the gene matches: 7. CDR3 length equals 13 residues. Germline V gene lookup returns CDR1 MNHEY and CDR2 SVGAGI. This CDR3 is CASQRGLGEKLFF. In DNA, the CDR3 is TGTGCCAGCCAGAGGGGGCTGGGTGAAAAACTGTTTTTT.

The V call is TRBV27, the J call TRBJ1-1, with a weak D call TRBD1 (6 bases). CDR1 is MNHEY, CDR2 SMNVEV, per germline (reference sequence). Trimming removed 5 bases at V and 0 bases at J, with 22 bases between. This CDR3 spans 18 amino acids. The CDR3 DNA is TGTGCCAGCAGTCCCCGCGACGGGGGGCTCCCCATGAACACTGAAGCTTTCTTT. It is translated as CASSPRDGGLPMNTEAFF.

The genes are TRBV10-3 and TRBJ2-3, with 8 bases aligning to TRBD2. Germline CDR1 and CDR2: ENHRY and SYGVKD. The CDR3 runs 14 residues. V lost 10 bases, J lost 0 bases, and 6 bases stayed unmatched. The CDR3 DNA reads as TGTGCCACACTAGCGGCAACTAGCACAGATACGCAGTATTTT. Its protein product is CATLAATSTDTQYF.

J is TRBJ1-1 and V is TRBV30, with D uncertain. The V gene lost 1 base and the J gene lost 2 bases, with 8 bases spanning the gap. Germline loops: CDR1 GTSNPN, CDR2 SVGIG (reference sequence). This CDR3 is 13 amino acids long. The CDR3 DNA reads as TGTGCCTGGAGTGGGGAGCATAACACTGAAGCTTTCTTT. Its translation: CAWSGEHNTEAFF.

The V gene is TRBV27, the J gene TRBJ2-7; D unresolved. With 3 bases removed from V and 3 bases from J, the gap between germline ends came to 18 bases. CDR1 and CDR2 from the germline V gene are MNHEY and SMNVEV (reference sequence). The length of the CDR3 is 16 residues. CDR3 coding DNA: TGTGCCAGCAGTTTTGCCTCTAGTGATTTGATCTACGAGCAGTACTTC. Encoded protein: CASSFASSDLIYEQYF.

The J gene is TRBJ2-3, the V gene TRBV7-2, with 7 bases matching TRBD2. Trimming at V came to 8 bases and at J to 5 bases, leaving 19 bases not matched to a gene. The CDR3 runs to 17 residues. The germline CDR1 and CDR2 sequences are SGHTA and FQGNSA. The CDR3 DNA is TGTGCCAGCGTCCCTCCCCTCGACCGGGACTATGGAGATACGCAGTATTTT. Translating gives CASVPPLDRDYGDTQYF.

V is TRBV3-1 (or the pseudogene TRBV3-2) and J is TRBJ2-1, with a tentative D call TRBD1 (6 bases). The CDR3 covers 15 residues. The ends were cut back, 5 bases at V and 0 bases at J, with 11 bases in the middle. In germline, CDR1 is LGHDT, CDR2 YNNKEL (reference sequence). CDR3 nucleotides: TGTGCCAGCAGCAAGACAGGTAGCTCCTACAATGAGCAGTTCTTC. Its translation: CASSKTGSSYNEQFF.

The chain recombines TRBV5-1 with TRBJ1-2; TRBD1 matches 7 bases. V gave up 4 bases and J gave up 3 bases; unmatched junction bases: 6. Germline V CDR1 and CDR2: SGHRS, YFSETQ. The CDR3 sequence is 14 residues long. The CDR3 DNA reads as TGCGCCAGCAGCCTCGGGACAGAGGACTATGGCTACACCTTC. This encodes CASSLGTEDYGYTF. Variable domain in full (rest from reference TRBV5-1 and TRBJ1-2): KAGVTQTPRYLIKTRGQQVTLSCSPISGHRSVSWYQQTPGQGLQFLFEYFSETQRNKGNFPGRFSGRQFSNSRSEMNVSTLELGDSALYLCASSLGTEDYGYTFGSGTRLTVV.

This rearrangement joins TRBV6-5 to TRBJ1-5; a weak D match, TRBD1 (5 bases). CDR1 and CDR2 (germline): MNHEY, SVGAGI. The CDR3 spans 15 residues. V was trimmed by 4 bases and J by 4 bases, leaving 14 bases between them. The CDR3 loop reads CASSSRQGNNQPQHF. Written as DNA, the CDR3 is TGTGCCAGCAGTTCCCGGCAGGGTAATAATCAGCCCCAGCATTTT.

The CDR3, as DNA: TGTGCCAGCAGCTTGGGGCTAGCGGGAGCCTACGAGCAGTACTTC. Amino acids: CASSLGLAGAYEQYF. The rearrangement links TRBV5-4 to TRBJ2-7, with 10 bases fitting TRBD2. Per the germline V gene, CDR1 is SGHNT and CDR2 is YYREEE (reference sequence). The CDR3 contains 15 residues. With V trimmed by 0 bases and J by 2 bases, 2 bases remained unmatched. The variable domain in full, completed from reference TRBV5-4 and TRBJ2-7, reads ETGVTQSPTHLIKTRGQQVTLRCSSQSGHNTVSWYQQALGQGPQFIFQYYREEENGRGNFPPRFSGLQFPNYSSELNVNALELDDSALYLCASSLGLAGAYEQYFGPGTRLTVT.

This chain links TRBV11-2 with TRBJ2-1; D gene uncertain. CDR1 SGHAT and CDR2 FQNNGV come from the germline V gene. Trimming removed 0 bases from V and 5 bases from J, with 5 bases in between. CDR3 length: 13 residues. CDR3 DNA sequence: TGTGCCAGCAGCTTAGATCAGAACAATGAGCAGTTCTTC. Translation: CASSLDQNNEQFF. Supplemented by reference TRBV11-2 and TRBJ2-1, the full variable domain reads EAGVAQSPRYKIIEKRQSVAFWCNPISGHATLYWYQQILGQGPKLLIQFQNNGVVDDSQLPKDRFSAERLKGVDSTLKIQPAKLEDSAVYLCASSLDQNNEQFFGPGTRLTVL.

The V gene is TRBV30, the J gene TRBJ2-7, with 8 bases that match TRBD1. CDR1 and CDR2 from the germline V gene are GTSNPN and SVGIG (reference sequence). This CDR3 spans 13 amino acids. Trimming at V came to 0 bases and at J to 6 bases, leaving 4 bases not matched to a gene. DNA of the CDR3: TGTGCCTGGAGTGTGACAGGGGTCGGCGAGCAGTACTTC. Protein product: CAWSVTGVGEQYF.

The chain uses TRBV3-1 (or the pseudogene TRBV3-2) and TRBJ2-7; possibly TRBD2 for D (6 bases). CDR1 LGHDT and CDR2 YNNKEL come from the germline V gene (reference sequence). V lost 6 bases and J lost 2, with 14 bases in between. The CDR3 covers 14 residues. CDR3 sequence reads: CASSRSGGAYEQYF. The CDR3 DNA reads as TGTGCCAGCAGTCGAAGCGGAGGGGCCTACGAGCAGTACTTC.

The chain joins TRBV21-1 to TRBJ2-7; TRBD1 was called by the table and not checked on the DNA. TRBV21-1 is a listed pseudogene. This CDR3 spans 17 amino acids. CDR3 region: CASSKVRCCTGIGEQYF. In DNA, the CDR3 is TGTGCCAGCAGCAAAGTCCGCTGTTGCACAGGGATTGGGGAGCAGTACTTC.

A few counts support this clone. Other DNA variants within this sample encode the same CDR3. This chain joins TRBV5-1 and TRBJ1-1, with D uncertain. This CDR3 has 13 residues. Germline assignment: CDR1 SGHRS and CDR2 YFSETQ. Trimming stripped 1 base from V and 1 base from J, with 5 bases between. The CDR3 is CASSLTGNTEAFF. The CDR3 DNA follows: TGCGCCAGCAGCTTGACCGGGAACACTGAAGCTTTCTTT.